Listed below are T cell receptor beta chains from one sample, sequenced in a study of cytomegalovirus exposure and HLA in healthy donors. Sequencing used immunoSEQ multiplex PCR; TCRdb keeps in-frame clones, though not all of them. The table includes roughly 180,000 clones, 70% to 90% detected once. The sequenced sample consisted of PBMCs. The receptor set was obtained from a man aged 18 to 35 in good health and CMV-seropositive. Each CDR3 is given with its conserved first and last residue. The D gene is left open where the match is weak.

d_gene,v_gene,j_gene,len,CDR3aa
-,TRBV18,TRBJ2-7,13,CASSRDKGYEQYF
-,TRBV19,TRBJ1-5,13,CASSIPGRQPQHF
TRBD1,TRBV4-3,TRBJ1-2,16,CASSQATNRGDYGYTF
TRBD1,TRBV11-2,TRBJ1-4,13,CASYDRGSEKLFF
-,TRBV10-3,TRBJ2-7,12,CAISEQGGEQYF
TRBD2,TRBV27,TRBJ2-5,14,CASSLAGGQETQYF
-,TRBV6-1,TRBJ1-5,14,CASSLERAGQPQHF
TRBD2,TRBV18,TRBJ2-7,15,CASSPGSAGGYEQYF
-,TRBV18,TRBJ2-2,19,CASSPPSFPGFFDAGELFF
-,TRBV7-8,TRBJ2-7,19,CASSLAFQGRGPSSYEQYF
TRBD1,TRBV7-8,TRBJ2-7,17,CASSLRVFGQASYEQYF
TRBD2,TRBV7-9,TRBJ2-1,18,CASRPGTSLPSSYNEQFF
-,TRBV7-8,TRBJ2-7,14,CASRTTSGVGEQYF
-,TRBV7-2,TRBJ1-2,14,CASSGLAGLYGYTF
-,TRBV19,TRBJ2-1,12,CASSATGNEQFF
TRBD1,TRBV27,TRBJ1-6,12,CASKQGTSPLHF
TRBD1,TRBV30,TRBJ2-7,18,CAWSVPYPEGQGSYEQYF
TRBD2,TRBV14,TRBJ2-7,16,CASSQDWLAGPYEQYF